The T cell receptor (beta chain) described here comes from a study of blood T cell repertoires in COVID-19. Study summary: PBMCs, B-cell-depleted T cells, or T cells provided the cDNA or gDNA that made up the material.

Libraries were prepared by immunoSEQ multiplex PCR; TCRdb keeps only in-frame clonotypes and omits some of them. The sample has more than 200,000 clones; around 83% are singletons. The CDR3 sequence is 13 residues long. V was trimmed by 5 bases and J by 6 bases, leaving 11 bases between them. Germline V lookup: CDR1 SGHDT, CDR2 YYEEEE. This clone was detected only once. The clonotype originates from a woman aged 50 to 60 with acute or convalescent COVID-19. This rearrangement joins TRBV5-6 to TRBJ2-2; D might be TRBD1 (5 bases). The specimen sequenced was peripheral blood. The chain's CDR3 is CASSFQGSGELFF. The CDR3 bases are TGTGCCAGCAGTTTTCAGGGTTCCGGGGAGCTGTTTTTT.